The 7 T cell receptor beta chains listed next were all sequenced from one sample in a study of T cell responses to AZD1222 COVID-19 vaccine. The table came from immunoSEQ multiplex PCR; TCRdb's copy has only in-frame clones and leaves some out. The table lists about 93,000 clones, 80% to 90% of them singletons. The specimen comprised peripheral blood, sampled on day 0 of AZD1222 vaccination. These receptors were obtained from an adult in good health.

The chain combines TRBV6-5 with TRBJ1-6, with D uncertain. CDR1 is MNHEY, CDR2 SVGAGI, per germline. The CDR3 length is 15 residues. V lost 0 bases to trimming and J lost 8 bases, with 11 bases between them. Here the CDR3 DNA reads TGTGCCAGCAGTTACTCAGGCGGAGGGTATTCACCCCTCCACTTT. This gives the protein CASSYSGGGYSPLHF.

J is TRBJ1-4 and V is TRBV19; D not resolved. Germline assignment: CDR1 LNHDA and CDR2 SQIVND (reference sequence). V lost 7 bases and J lost 7, with 13 bases in between. This CDR3 comprises 13 residues. CDR3 loop: CASNFGSGEKLFF. The DNA for the CDR3 is TGTGCCAGTAATTTCGGGAGTGGTGAAAAACTGTTTTTT.

The rearrangement joins TRBV5-1 to TRBJ1-1; D call uncertain. CDR3 length equals 16 residues. CDR1 and CDR2 from the germline V gene are SGHRS and YFSETQ. V was pared by 4 bases and J by 4 bases, with 20 bases between. The CDR3: CASSVFSADMGTEAFF. The CDR3 region has the DNA TGCGCCAGCAGCGTTTTTAGCGCCGATATGGGCACTGAAGCTTTCTTT.

This chain uses TRBV19 with TRBJ2-5; D gene uncertain. The germline V and J ends were trimmed by 4 bases and 5 bases, with 8 bases remaining between them. The CDR3 is made up of 12 amino acids. Germline V gene sequence: CDR1 LNHDA, CDR2 SQIVND (reference sequence). This CDR3 is CASSTQRETQYF. As DNA, the CDR3 is TGTGCCAGTAGTACCCAGAGGGAGACCCAGTACTTC.

This sequence joins TRBV7-9 and TRBJ2-3; a weak D match, TRBD2 (5 bases). The CDR3 totals 16 residues. Germline CDR1 reads SEHNR; CDR2 reads FQNEAQ (reference sequence). V shed 1 base and J shed 3 bases, with 14 bases lying between them. The CDR3 sequence is CASSLVYGEGTDTQYF. The CDR3 coding sequence is TGTGCCAGCAGCTTAGTTTACGGGGAAGGGACAGATACGCAGTATTTT. The full variable domain, its missing parts supplied by reference TRBV7-9 and TRBJ2-3, is DTGVSQNPRHKITKRGQNVTFRCDPISEHNRLYWYRQTLGQGPEFLTYFQNEAQLEKSRLLSDRFSAERPKGSFSTLEIQRTEQGDSAMYLCASSLVYGEGTDTQYFGPGTRLTVL.

The chain is built from TRBV5-1 and TRBJ2-7; 7 bases align to TRBD1. V gave up 0 bases and J gave up 3 bases; unmatched junction bases: 6. The CDR3 is 15 residues long. In germline, CDR1 is SGHRS, CDR2 YFSETQ. CDR3 region: CASSLGIQGFYEQYF. For the CDR3, the DNA is TGCGCCAGCAGCTTGGGGATACAGGGGTTCTACGAGCAGTACTTC.

This chain joins TRBV24-1 and TRBJ2-1; D ambiguous. CDR1 and CDR2 from the germline V gene are KGHDR and SFDVKD. Trimming left V 2 bases short and J 5 bases short, with 3 bases between. CDR3 size: 12 residues. The CDR3 DNA follows: TGTGCCACCAGTGATTCGAACAATGAGCAGTTCTTC. It yields the protein CATSDSNNEQFF.